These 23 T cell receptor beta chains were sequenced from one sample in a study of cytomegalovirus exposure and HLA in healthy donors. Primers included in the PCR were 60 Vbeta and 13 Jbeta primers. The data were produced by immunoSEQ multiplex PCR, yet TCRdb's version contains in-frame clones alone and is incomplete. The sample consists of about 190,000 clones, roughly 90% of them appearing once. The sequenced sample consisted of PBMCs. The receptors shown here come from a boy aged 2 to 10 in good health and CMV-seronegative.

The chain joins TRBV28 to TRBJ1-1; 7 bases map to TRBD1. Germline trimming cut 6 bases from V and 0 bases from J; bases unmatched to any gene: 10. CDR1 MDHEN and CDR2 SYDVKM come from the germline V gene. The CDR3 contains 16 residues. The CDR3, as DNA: TGTGCCAGCAGCTCAACAGGGGTACTACTGAACACTGAAGCTTTCTTT. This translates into CASSSTGVLLNTEAFF.

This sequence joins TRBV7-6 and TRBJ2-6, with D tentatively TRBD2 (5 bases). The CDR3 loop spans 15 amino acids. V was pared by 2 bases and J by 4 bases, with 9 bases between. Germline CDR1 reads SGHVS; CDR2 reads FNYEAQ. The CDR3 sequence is CASSLRGTGANVLTF. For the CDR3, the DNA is TGTGCCAGCAGCTTACGGGGAACCGGGGCCAACGTCCTGACTTTC.

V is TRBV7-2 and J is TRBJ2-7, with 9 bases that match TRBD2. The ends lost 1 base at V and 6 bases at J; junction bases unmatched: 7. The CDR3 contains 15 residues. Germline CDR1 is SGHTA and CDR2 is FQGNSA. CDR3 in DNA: TGTGCCAGCAGCTTAGTGTCTAGCGGGGCAGGCGAGCAGTACTTC. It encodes CASSLVSSGAGEQYF.

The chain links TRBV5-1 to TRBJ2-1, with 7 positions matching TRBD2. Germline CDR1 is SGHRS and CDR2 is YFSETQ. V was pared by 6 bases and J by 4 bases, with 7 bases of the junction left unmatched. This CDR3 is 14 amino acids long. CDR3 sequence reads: CASTSSGGYNEQFF. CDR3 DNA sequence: TGCGCCAGCACCTCGTCCGGGGGGTACAATGAGCAGTTCTTC.

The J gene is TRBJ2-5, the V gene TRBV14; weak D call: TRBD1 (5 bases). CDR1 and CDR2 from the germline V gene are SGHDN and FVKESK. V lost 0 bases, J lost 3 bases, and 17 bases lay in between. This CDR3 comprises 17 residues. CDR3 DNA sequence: TGTGCCAGCAGCCAAGAACGGCCAGGGTGGCTAGAAGAGACCCAGTACTTC. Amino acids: CASSQERPGWLEETQYF. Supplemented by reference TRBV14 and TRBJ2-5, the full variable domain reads EAGVTQFPSHSVIEKGQTVTLRCDPISGHDNLYWYRRVMGKEIKFLLHFVKESKQDESGMPNNRFLAERTGGTYSTLKVQPAELEDSGVYFCASSQERPGWLEETQYFGPGTRLLVL.

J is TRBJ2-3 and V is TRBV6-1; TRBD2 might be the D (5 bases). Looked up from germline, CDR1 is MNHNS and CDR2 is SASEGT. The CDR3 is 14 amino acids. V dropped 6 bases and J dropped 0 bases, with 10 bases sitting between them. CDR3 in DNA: TGTGCCAGCAGGGAGGCATTTAGCACAGATACGCAGTATTTT. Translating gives CASREAFSTDTQYF.

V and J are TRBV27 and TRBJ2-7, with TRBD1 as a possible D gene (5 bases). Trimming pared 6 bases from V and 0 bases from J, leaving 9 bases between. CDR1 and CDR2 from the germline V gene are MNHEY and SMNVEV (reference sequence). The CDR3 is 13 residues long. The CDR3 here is CASSYTGSYEQYF. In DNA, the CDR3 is TGTGCCAGCAGCTATACAGGCTCCTACGAGCAGTACTTC.

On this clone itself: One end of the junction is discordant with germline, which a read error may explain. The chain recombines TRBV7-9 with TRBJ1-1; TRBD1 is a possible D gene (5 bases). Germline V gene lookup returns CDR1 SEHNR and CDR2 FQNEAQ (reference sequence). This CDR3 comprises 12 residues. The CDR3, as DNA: TGTTCCAGCTCGGGGGGGACCCCTGAAGCTTTCTTT. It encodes CSSSGGTPEAFF.

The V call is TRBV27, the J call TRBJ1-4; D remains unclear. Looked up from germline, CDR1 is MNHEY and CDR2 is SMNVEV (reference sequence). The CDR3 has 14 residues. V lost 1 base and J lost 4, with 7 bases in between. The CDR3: CASSLWQDNEKLFF. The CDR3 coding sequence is TGTGCCAGCAGTTTATGGCAGGATAATGAAAAACTGTTTTTT.

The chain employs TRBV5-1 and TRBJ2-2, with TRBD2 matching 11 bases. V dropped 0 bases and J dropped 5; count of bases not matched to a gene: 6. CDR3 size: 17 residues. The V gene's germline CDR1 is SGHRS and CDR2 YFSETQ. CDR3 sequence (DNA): TGCGCCAGCAGCTTGGACCTAGCGGGGGGTCGGACCGGGGAGCTGTTTTTT. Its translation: CASSLDLAGGRTGELFF.

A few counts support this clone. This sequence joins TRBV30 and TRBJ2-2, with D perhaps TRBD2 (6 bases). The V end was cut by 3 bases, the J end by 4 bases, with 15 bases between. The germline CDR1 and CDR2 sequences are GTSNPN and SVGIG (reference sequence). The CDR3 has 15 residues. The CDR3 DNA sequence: TGTGCCTGGAGAGTAGGAGGGACTCCCACCGGGGAGCTGTTTTTT. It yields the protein CAWRVGGTPTGELFF.

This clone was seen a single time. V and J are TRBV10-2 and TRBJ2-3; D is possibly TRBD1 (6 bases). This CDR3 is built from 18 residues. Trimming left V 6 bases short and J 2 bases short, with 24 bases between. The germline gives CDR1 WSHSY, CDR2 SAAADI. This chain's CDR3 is CASRVDRIRSLDTDTQYF. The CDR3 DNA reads TGCGCCAGCAGAGTAGACAGGATCCGCTCCCTCGACACAGATACGCAGTATTTT.

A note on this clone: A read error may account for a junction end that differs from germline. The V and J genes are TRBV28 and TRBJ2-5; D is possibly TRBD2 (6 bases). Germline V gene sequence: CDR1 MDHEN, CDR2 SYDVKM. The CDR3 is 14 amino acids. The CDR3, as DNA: TGTGCCAGCAGGAACACAATCCTAGGGACCCCGGGAGACTTC. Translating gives CASRNTILGTPGDF.

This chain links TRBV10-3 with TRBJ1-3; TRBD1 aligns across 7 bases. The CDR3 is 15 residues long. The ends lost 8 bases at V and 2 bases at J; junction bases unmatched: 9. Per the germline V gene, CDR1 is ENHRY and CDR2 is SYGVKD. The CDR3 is CAIGGDSEAGNTIYF. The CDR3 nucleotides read TGTGCCATCGGAGGGGACAGCGAGGCTGGAAACACCATATATTTT.

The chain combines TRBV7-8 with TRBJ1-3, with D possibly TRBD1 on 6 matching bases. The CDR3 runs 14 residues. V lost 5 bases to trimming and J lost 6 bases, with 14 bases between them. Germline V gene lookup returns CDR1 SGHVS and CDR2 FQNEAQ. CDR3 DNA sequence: TGTGCCAGCAGCGCCACAGGGCTACTAAACACCATATATTTT. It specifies CASSATGLLNTIYF.

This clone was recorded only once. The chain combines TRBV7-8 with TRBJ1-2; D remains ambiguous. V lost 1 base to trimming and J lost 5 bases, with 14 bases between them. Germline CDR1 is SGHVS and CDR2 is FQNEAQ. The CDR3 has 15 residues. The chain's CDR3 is CASSLGTSRGYGYTF. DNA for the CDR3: TGTGCCAGCAGCTTAGGGACGTCAAGAGGGTATGGCTACACCTTC.

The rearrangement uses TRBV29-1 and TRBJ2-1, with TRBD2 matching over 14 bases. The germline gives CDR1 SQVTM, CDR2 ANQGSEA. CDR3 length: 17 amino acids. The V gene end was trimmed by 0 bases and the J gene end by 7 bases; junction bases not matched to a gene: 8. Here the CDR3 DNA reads TGCAGCGTTGAAGAGATGGGGACTAGCGGGAGCTCGAATGAGCAGTTCTTC. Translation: CSVEEMGTSGSSNEQFF.

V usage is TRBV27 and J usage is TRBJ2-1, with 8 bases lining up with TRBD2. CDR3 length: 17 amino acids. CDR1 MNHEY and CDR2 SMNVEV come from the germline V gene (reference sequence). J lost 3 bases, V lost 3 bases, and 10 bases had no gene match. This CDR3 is CASSFSLGGDIYNEQFF. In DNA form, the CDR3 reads TGTGCCAGCAGTTTCTCGCTCGGGGGGGACATCTACAATGAGCAGTTCTTC.

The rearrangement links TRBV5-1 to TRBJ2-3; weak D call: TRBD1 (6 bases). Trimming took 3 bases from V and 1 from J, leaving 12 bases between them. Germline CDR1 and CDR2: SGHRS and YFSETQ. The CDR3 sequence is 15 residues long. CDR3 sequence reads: CASSWGRGRTDTQYF. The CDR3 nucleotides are TGCGCCAGCAGCTGGGGGCGCGGGCGCACAGATACGCAGTATTTT.

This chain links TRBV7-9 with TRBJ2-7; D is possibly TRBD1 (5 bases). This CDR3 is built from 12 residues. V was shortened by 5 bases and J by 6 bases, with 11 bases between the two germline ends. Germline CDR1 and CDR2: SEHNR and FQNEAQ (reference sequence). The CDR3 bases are TGTGCCAGCAGCCTCTTGGGGCTCGAGCAGTACTTC. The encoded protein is CASSLLGLEQYF.

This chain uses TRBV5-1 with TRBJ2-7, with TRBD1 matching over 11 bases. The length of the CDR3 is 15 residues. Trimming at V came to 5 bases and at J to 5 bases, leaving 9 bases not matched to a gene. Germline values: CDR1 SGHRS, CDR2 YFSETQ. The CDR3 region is CASSFLRGQGDEQYF. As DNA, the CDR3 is TGCGCCAGCAGTTTCTTGAGGGGACAGGGGGACGAGCAGTACTTC.

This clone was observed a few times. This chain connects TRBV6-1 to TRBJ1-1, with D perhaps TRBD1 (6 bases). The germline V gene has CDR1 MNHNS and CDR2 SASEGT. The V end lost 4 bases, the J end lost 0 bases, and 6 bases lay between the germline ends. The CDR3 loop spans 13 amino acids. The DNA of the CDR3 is TGTGCCAGCAGTGGACAGGTGAACACTGAAGCTTTCTTT. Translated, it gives CASSGQVNTEAFF.

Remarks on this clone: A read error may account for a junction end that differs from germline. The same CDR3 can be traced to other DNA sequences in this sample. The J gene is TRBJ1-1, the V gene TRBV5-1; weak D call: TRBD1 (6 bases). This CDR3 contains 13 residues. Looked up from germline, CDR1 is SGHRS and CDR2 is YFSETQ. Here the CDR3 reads CASSFQGNTEAFF. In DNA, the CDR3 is TGCGCCAGCAGCTTTCAGGGGAACACTGAGGCTTTCTTT.